The clone carrying this T cell receptor beta chain was seen more than once but under ten times. Seattle participants joined during active infection and were tracked over time. The data stem from a study of blood T cell repertoires in COVID-19. Turning to the study itself: Samples came from the United States, Italy and Spain, spanning acute and convalescent COVID-19. PBMCs, B-cell-depleted T cells, or T cells provided the cDNA or gDNA that made up the material.

In the original processing: It was from reference gene primer amplification that nucleated cell counts were estimated. Repertoires were generated with immunoSEQ multiplex PCR, while TCRdb's copy carries only in-frame clones and drops some. Clonal size and the V and J genes are those of that table, whereas D and trimming came from the DNA. The sample carries approximately 200,000 clones, 80% to 85% recorded once. The TCR sequence derives from a woman of 80 years or more with COVID-19, enrolled during active disease. The sequencing input was peripheral blood.

CDR3 sequence reads: CASSYFPRQTGTEAFF. The DNA of the CDR3 is TGTGCCAGCAGTTACTTCCCCAGACAGACGGGCACTGAAGCTTTCTTT. The chain has TRBV27 and TRBJ1-1; D is perhaps TRBD1 (5 bases). This CDR3 is 16 amino acids long. CDR1 and CDR2 (germline): MNHEY, SMNVEV (reference sequence). The V end lost 4 bases, the J end lost 4 bases, and 19 bases lay between the germline ends.